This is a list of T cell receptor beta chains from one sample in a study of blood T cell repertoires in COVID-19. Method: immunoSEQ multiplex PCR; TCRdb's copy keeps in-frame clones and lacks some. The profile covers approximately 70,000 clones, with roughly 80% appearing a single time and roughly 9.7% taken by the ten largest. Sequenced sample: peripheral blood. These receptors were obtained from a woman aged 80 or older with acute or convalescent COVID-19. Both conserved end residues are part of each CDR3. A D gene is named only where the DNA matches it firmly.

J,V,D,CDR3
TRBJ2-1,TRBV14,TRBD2,CASSQDLGTSPINEQFF
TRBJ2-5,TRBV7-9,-,CASSQEGGETQYF
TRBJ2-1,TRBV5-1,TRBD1,CASSVPRDRDYNEQFF
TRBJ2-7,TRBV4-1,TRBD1,CASSPRDRVYEQYF
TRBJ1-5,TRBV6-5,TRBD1,CASRQGASNQPQHF
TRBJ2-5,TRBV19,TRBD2,CASRRAGGQETQYF
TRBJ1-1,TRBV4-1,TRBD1,CASSQETPDRGSSAFF
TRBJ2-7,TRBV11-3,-,CASSLRPGTFYEQYF
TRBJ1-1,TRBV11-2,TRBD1,CASSLDRQGNTEAFF
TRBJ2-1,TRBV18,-,CASSLTRGLQYNEQFF
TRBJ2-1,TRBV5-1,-,CASSLGSGPRNEQFF
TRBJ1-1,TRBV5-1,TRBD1,CASSLEGTGVTEAFF